This T cell receptor (beta chain) came from a study of cytomegalovirus exposure and HLA in healthy donors. The approximately 120-subject validation cohort, separate from the approximately 640-subject first cohort, included the donors. Assay used: immunoSEQ multiplex PCR; TCRdb lists only in-frame clones, some missing. Of roughly 140,000 clones in the sample, about 87% were seen once. As regards this clone: Its antigen remains unknown.

The CDR3 has 13 amino acids. V lost 7 bases to trimming and J lost 3 bases, with 16 bases between them. The germline V gene has CDR1 SQVTM and CDR2 ANQGSEA. General study results and limits: The investigators catalogued 150 to 200 TCR beta chains as cytomegalovirus-associated. A classifier reportedly called cytomegalovirus status with high sensitivity and specificity.

The sequencing input was PBMCs. This receptor was taken from a man aged 18 to 29 in good health and CMV-seropositive. The gene calls are TRBV29-1 and TRBJ2-7; TRBD1 might be the D (6 bases). The CDR3 loop is CSAEDRQDYEQYF. The CDR3 DNA follows: TGCAGCGCCGAAGACCGACAGGACTACGAGCAGTACTTC.